One sample yielded the 21 T cell receptor beta chains listed below, sequenced in a study of identical twins' blood T cells. TCRdb reprocessed the 5' RACE reads with MiXCR, giving one entry per CDR3 protein. The sample comprises 350,000 to 400,000 distinct CDR3 sequences, roughly 30% of which are singletons, and about 6% rests with the top ten. The material sequenced was PBMCs. The receptor source for this set is a woman aged 18 to 55 in good health.

The chain carries TRBV20-1 and TRBJ2-7; D not resolved. The V end was cut by 2 bases, the J end by 2 bases, with 13 bases between. The CDR3 is 14 residues long. The germline gives CDR1 DFQATT, CDR2 SNEGSKA (reference sequence). This chain's CDR3 is CSARPAASPYEQYF. CDR3 nucleotides: TGCAGTGCTAGACCGGCAGCCTCTCCCTACGAGCAGTACTTC.

V gene TRBV5-1 combines with J gene TRBJ1-6; D remains unclear. The V gene lost 0 bases and the J gene lost 7 bases, with 11 bases spanning the gap. Looked up from germline, CDR1 is SGHRS and CDR2 is YFSETQ. The CDR3 is made up of 15 amino acids. CDR3 DNA: TGCGCCAGCAGCTTGGATCTGGGAGGGAATTCACCCCTCCACTTT. Translation: CASSLDLGGNSPLHF.

The V call is TRBV4-3, the J call TRBJ2-1, with D unresolved. CDR1 LGHNA and CDR2 YSLEER come from the germline V gene. This CDR3 region has 16 residues. Trimming pared 0 bases from V and 4 bases from J, leaving 13 bases between. CDR3 bases: TGCGCCAGCAGCCAAGAGAACAGCCAACCTTACAATGAGCAGTTCTTC. Amino acids: CASSQENSQPYNEQFF.

This clonotype was seen ten or more times. The chain has TRBV18 and TRBJ1-2; 7 bases agree with TRBD1. J lost 1 base, V lost 3 bases, and 8 bases had no gene match. CDR3 length: 16 residues. Germline CDR1 reads KGHSH; CDR2 reads LQKENI. The CDR3 DNA reads TGTGCCAGCTCACCGAGGACAGGTTGGGTTAACTATGGCTACACCTTC. Encoded protein: CASSPRTGWVNYGYTF. The variable domain in full, with the rest retrieved from reference TRBV18 and TRBJ1-2, is NAGVMQNPRHLVRRRGQEARLRCSPMKGHSHVYWYRQLPEEGLKFMVYLQKENIIDESGMPKERFSAEFPKEGPSILRIQQVVRGDSAAYFCASSPRTGWVNYGYTFGSGTRLTVV.

This clonotype was observed a few times. The rearrangement uses TRBV20-1 and TRBJ1-1; 8 bases map to TRBD1. Trimming at V came to 3 bases and at J to 4 bases, leaving 4 bases not matched to a gene. The CDR3 contains 13 residues. Germline V gene lookup returns CDR1 DFQATT and CDR2 SNEGSKA (reference sequence). Here the CDR3 reads CSASDRGATEAFF. In nucleotides, the CDR3 is TGCAGTGCTAGTGACAGGGGAGCCACTGAAGCTTTCTTT.

Note on this clonotype: One junction end does not reproduce the germline sequence, and a read error may be involved. The rearrangement links TRBV4-1 to TRBJ1-1; 7 bases map to TRBD1. CDR1 MGHRA and CDR2 YSYEKL come from the germline V gene. The CDR3 has 15 residues. The CDR3 region has the DNA TGCTCCAGCAGCCAAGCATCAGGGGGGTGGACTGAAGCTTTCTTT. Its translation is CSSSQASGGWTEAFF.

This clonotype was observed a handful of times. V usage is TRBV5-6 and J usage is TRBJ2-3; D is undetermined. This CDR3 is built from 14 residues. With 3 bases removed from V and 2 bases from J, the gap between germline ends came to 10 bases. The germline V gene encodes CDR1 SGHDT and CDR2 YYEEEE. In DNA form, the CDR3 reads TGTGCCAGCAGCTCGGACGGCTCCACAGATACGCAGTATTTT. This sequence encodes CASSSDGSTDTQYF.

This clonotype came up many times. One junction end disagrees with the germline gene, perhaps due to a read error. The DNA of the CDR3 is TGTGCCAGCAGCTTGGGACTAAACACCGGGGAGCTGTTTTTT. Its translation: CASSLGLNTGELFF. The gene calls are TRBV5-1 and TRBJ2-2; 7 nucleotides align to TRBD2. This CDR3 comprises 14 residues. Germline loops: CDR1 SGHRS, CDR2 YFSETQ.

The V and J genes are TRBV10-3 and TRBJ2-4; 9 bases align to TRBD1. Germline V gene lookup returns CDR1 ENHRY and CDR2 SYGVKD. The CDR3 runs to 15 residues. V lost 2 bases to trimming and J lost 8 bases; unmatched junction nucleotides: 7. The CDR3 DNA reads as TGTGCCATCAGTGAGCCCGGACAGGGGATAGACATTCAGTACTTC. This sequence encodes CAISEPGQGIDIQYF.

CDR3: CASSLLQNGVDGYTF. DNA for the CDR3: TGTGCCAGCAGCTTACTACAGAATGGGGTAGATGGCTACACCTTC. V usage is TRBV7-2 and J usage is TRBJ1-2; D gene ambiguous. The CDR3 spans 15 residues. Trimming took 2 bases from V and 6 from J, leaving 16 bases between them. The germline gives CDR1 SGHTA, CDR2 FQGNSA.

With respect to this clonotype: This may stem from a read error, because a much larger clone lies one nucleotide away. This chain joins TRBV6-2 or TRBV6-3 and TRBJ1-1; no firm D call. Germline CDR1 and CDR2: MNHEY and SVGEGT. V lost 2 bases and J 0 bases, leaving 4 bases between the germline ends. The CDR3 totals 13 residues. Written as DNA, the CDR3 is TGTGCCAGCAGTTACGACATGAACACTGAAGCTTTCTTT. Residues: CASSYDMNTEAFF.

This clonotype appeared a few times. This chain links TRBV20-1 with TRBJ2-1, with D hard to call. From germline, CDR1 is DFQATT and CDR2 SNEGSKA (reference sequence). Between the trimmed V and J ends, which lost 2 bases and 0 bases, there was a span of 11 bases. This CDR3 region has 15 residues. CDR3 in DNA: TGCAGTGCTAGAACGGTCGGCAGCTCCTACAATGAGCAGTTCTTC. Translating it yields CSARTVGSSYNEQFF.

A few counts support this clonotype. This chain connects TRBV10-3 to TRBJ2-1, with a weak D call TRBD1 (6 bases). This CDR3 is built from 15 residues. Germline V gene data show CDR1 as ENHRY and CDR2 as SYGVKD. V lost 11 bases and J 7 bases, leaving 24 bases between the germline ends. The CDR3 bases are TGTGCCGCAAACAACCCTTCCGGGACACCTAATGAGCAGTTCTTC. It encodes CAANNPSGTPNEQFF.

V and J are TRBV10-3 and TRBJ1-1, with D possibly matching TRBD1 (5 bases). Germline CDR1 ENHRY, CDR2 SYGVKD. V was trimmed by 4 bases and J by 1 base, leaving 16 bases between them. CDR3 size: 16 residues. CDR3 amino acids: CAISGHLGTGNTEAFF. As DNA, the CDR3 is TGTGCCATCAGTGGGCATCTCGGGACGGGGAACACTGAAGCTTTCTTT.

The rearrangement joins TRBV5-1 to TRBJ2-7; D is uncertain. The germline gives CDR1 SGHRS, CDR2 YFSETQ. V was cut by 2 bases and J by 4 bases, with 16 bases left in between. The CDR3 extends over 15 amino acids. CDR3 region: CASSFEQLPAYEQYF. In nucleotides, the CDR3 is TGCGCCAGCAGCTTCGAACAGCTCCCTGCGTACGAGCAGTACTTC.

V is TRBV10-3 and J is TRBJ1-1, with D maybe TRBD1 (6 bases). Deletions cut 8 bases from V and 4 bases from J, with 11 bases between. Germline assignment: CDR1 ENHRY and CDR2 SYGVKD. The CDR3 is 12 residues long. This CDR3 reads CAIGAGATEAFF. CDR3 DNA sequence: TGTGCCATCGGGGCAGGGGCCACTGAAGCTTTCTTT.

This chain connects TRBV3-1 to TRBJ1-1, with a possible D match to TRBD1 (6 bases). Germline CDR1 LGHDT, CDR2 YNNKEL (reference sequence). The CDR3 runs to 13 residues. V dropped 4 bases and J dropped 1 base, with 7 bases sitting between them. The CDR3 DNA is TGTGCCAGCAGCCGGGGACAGAACACTGAAGCTTTCTTT. This sequence encodes CASSRGQNTEAFF.

V and J are TRBV29-1 and TRBJ2-3; 7 nucleotides match TRBD2. J gave up 4 bases and V 4 bases, and 5 bases lay outside the gene matches. The CDR3 loop spans 13 amino acids. The germline V gene has CDR1 SQVTM and CDR2 ANQGSEA. CDR3 nucleotides: TGCAGCGTTGCTTGGGGGGGAGCAGATACGCAGTATTTT. Its protein is CSVAWGGADTQYF.

This clonotype was counted a few times. The V and J genes are TRBV20-1 and TRBJ1-3; 9 bases fit TRBD1. Germline CDR1 and CDR2: DFQATT and SNEGSKA (reference sequence). The CDR3 consists of 13 residues. Germline trimming cut 6 bases from V and 6 bases from J; bases unmatched to any gene: 6. CDR3 residues: CSANDRGTNTIYF. CDR3 DNA: TGCAGTGCGAACGACAGGGGGACAAACACCATATATTTT.

The chain links TRBV7-6 to TRBJ1-1; 8 nucleotides agree with TRBD1. The CDR3 contains 16 residues. V trimming: 5 bases; J trimming: 3 bases; junction bases outside the gene matches: 11. Germline-derived CDR1 and CDR2 are SGHVS and FNYEAQ. The CDR3 DNA is TGTGCCAGCAGCCAAAGGACAGGGTTGGAGTACACTGAAGCTTTCTTT. It codes for CASSQRTGLEYTEAFF.

This clonotype appeared a few times. The chain couples TRBV6-6 to TRBJ1-1; TRBD1 is a possible D gene (5 bases). The germline V gene has CDR1 MNHNY and CDR2 SVGAGI (reference sequence). The V end lost 6 bases, the J end lost 3 bases, and 17 bases lay between the germline ends. The CDR3 has 15 amino acids. The CDR3 loop is CASRQTFGGYTEAFF. DNA for the CDR3: TGTGCCAGCAGACAGACGTTTGGGGGTTACACTGAAGCTTTCTTT.